The present T cell receptor (beta chain) was sequenced within a study of OX40 agonist ivuxolimab in advanced cancers. V lost 1 base to trimming and J lost 6 bases, with 12 bases between them. Germline CDR1 and CDR2: MGHRA and YSYEKL. This CDR3 contains 14 residues. TCRdb's copy holds only in-frame clones and misses some; the assay was immunoSEQ multiplex PCR. The sample records approximately 25,000 clones, around 79% being singletons. Material: CD4+ or CD8+ T cells sorted from blood, obtained in a trial of the OX40 agonist ivuxolimab. The chain employs TRBV4-1 and TRBJ1-2, with D perhaps TRBD1 (6 bases). The clonotype comes from an adult with an advanced solid tumor such as melanoma, head and neck, liver or kidney cancer. The CDR3 loop reads CASSQANRDDGYTF. The CDR3 DNA follows: TGCGCCAGCAGCCAAGCCAACAGGGACGATGGCTACACCTTC.